This TCR beta chain was retrieved from a study of graft-versus-host responses after intestinal transplantation (dated by TCRdb to the early 2020s). In the study overall: The transplants that recipients received were multivisceral, liver-intestinal, or isolated intestinal. Every recipient was given anti-thymocyte globulin induction, then maintenance tacrolimus and steroids for approximately 3 years. A peak of at least 4% donor T cells among recipient peripheral blood mononuclear cells was the definition used for donor T cell macrochimerism. The cohort enrolled approximately 24 intestinal transplant recipients including one retransplant, and a few patients lacking pretransplant specimens were excluded. Rather than going through the commercial service, samples from a few later patients were sequenced in-house on an Illumina MiSeq and processed with MiXCR. Graft-versus-host and host-versus-graft alloreactive T cell clones were tracked in the graft, circulation and bone marrow after intestinal transplantation using bulk TCR-beta CDR3 sequencing. Alloreactive clones were identified by sequencing pre-transplant mixed lymphocyte reaction products and comparing them with unstimulated pre-transplant donor and recipient T cells. The research as a whole found: GvH clones turned up in recipient bone marrow, with some appearing earlier in ileal mucosa or blood, a pattern consistent with an intestinal mucosal origin. Patients with donor T cell macrochimerism had high GvH to HvG T cell clonal ratios in their allografts. Early after transplant, peak levels of circulating GvH clones were associated with declines in HvG clones. The relatively low number and heterogeneity of intestinal transplant patients limited the conclusions.

Note on this clone: Its antigen is still unknown. No much larger clone is present one base from it, and per-base qualities are unavailable.

The germline V and J ends show losses of 1 base and 3 bases respectively, and no gene match explains 4 bases of the junction. The CDR1 and CDR2 encoded by the germline V gene are MDHEN and SYDVKM. The CDR3 numbers 15 residues from cysteine through phenylalanine. Of all the DNA, just the CDR3 is kept, 45 bases in frame from base 1. The label giving this sample's time point can be read as: cells obtained before transplantation from donor or recipient. CD3+CD4+ and CD3+CD8+ populations were FACS-sorted from unstimulated pre-transplant donor and recipient cells taken from spleen or lymph nodes. Libraries were built with the immunoSEQ multiplex PCR assay. In most patients, genomic DNA was isolated using the Qiagen DNeasy Blood and Tissue Kit and sent frozen to Adaptive Biotechnologies for TCR sequencing. For most patients, high-throughput TCR-beta CDR3 sequencing of genomic DNA was performed by Adaptive Biotechnologies. The authors' pipeline ran thus. TCR sequencing data were retrieved from Adaptive's ImmunoSEQ software for 15 to 20 patients, whereas three other patients were processed with MiXCR and VDJtools. CD4 versus CD8 sorting errors were corrected by removing sequences found in both subsets at a frequency ratio below 5:1. CDR3 nucleotide sequences shared by donor and recipient were removed because the origin of these sequences could not be assigned. To be classed as alloreactive, a clone needed at least 2-fold expansion over unstimulated cells and a minimum CFSE-low frequency of 0.002% (template counts) or 0.001% (read counts). Clones detected in sequenced pre-transplant spleen, lymph node, or MLR CFSE-low populations of the donor or recipient were defined as mappable. The cumulative frequency of alloreactive clones was calculated as a percentage of all sequences, weighted by copy number. TCRdb's version of the immuneACCESS table is confined to in-frame rearrangements and falls short of the full clone set. An unresolved V gene accounts for under half of the shortfall where checked; the remainder is of unknown origin. V, J and clone size were drawn from that table, and D and trimming were deduced from the DNA. Counted in this sample were 100,000 to 120,000 clones; approximately 92% of them appeared once. The top ten hold 0.45% to 0.65% of the sample.

The clonotype was recovered from a human donor who received an intestinal transplant. The sequence links TRBV28 to TRBJ2-7, with TRBD2 matching 9 junction bases. Material: unstimulated CD8+ T cells sorted from spleen or lymph node cells, obtained before intestinal transplant. The CDR3 reads as follows: CASSLLRGGIYEQYF. The bases are TGTGCCAGCAGTTTATTGCGGGGGGGTATCTACGAGCAGTACTTC.